This TCR beta chain comes out of a study of shared clonotypes between healthy human individuals (TCRdb year 2020). For the study in its entirety: A couple of women and three men aged 18 to 49 years were included in the cohort. Between about 0.8 and 9 billion PBMCs per donor were obtained by leukapheresis. For each donor, three plates each were used for CD4 naive and CD4 memory, two plates were used for CD8 naive, and one plate was used for CD8 memory. The study deeply sequenced blood TCR repertoires of five healthy adults to estimate repertoire size and the extent of clonotype sharing between individuals. To increase sequencing depth and limit assay-specific biases, different laboratories used diverse techniques to prepare libraries and sequence TCR repertoires. The investigation overall reported the following: Sampling was restricted to blood, and TCR repertoires in tissue are likely to differ from TCR repertoires in blood. The genetic and exposure-history diversity represented was limited by the small number of donors. Naive subsets generally had larger estimated clonotype richness than memory subsets did. Based on pairwise subsampling, the degree of clonotype sharing among donors was expected to be affected by sequencing depth. Compared with non-shared clonotypes, clonotypes shared by all four sorted-subset donors had higher generation probabilities. About 5% of naive CD4, more than 3% of naive CD8, roughly 2.4% of memory CD4, and approximately 0.39% of memory CD8 clonotypes were shared across a few donors. Even with the large sequencing depth, rarefaction of the sorted-subset datasets indicated that sequencing was incomplete.

Germline trimming amounts to 0 bases on V and 6 bases on J, with 9 as the count of junction bases outside the gene matches. Taken from the germline V gene, the CDR1 and CDR2 loops are SGHVS and FNYEAQ. The CDR3 sequence holds 17 residues, the cysteine and phenylalanine included. Only CDR3 DNA is held: 51 bases, read in frame from base 1. A word on this clone: Its antigen remains unidentified. Base-call qualities are not available, and no considerably larger clone is one nucleotide away.

Using the deep immunoSEQ assay, multiplex PCR amplified TCR CDR3 regions from genomic DNA. Extracted genomic DNA from each cell subset was distributed evenly across all wells of several immunoSEQ 96-well plates, and each plate was treated as a replicate. For sorted subsets, roughly 190 ng of genomic DNA, equivalent to around 30,000 T cell genomes, went into each replicate PCR. Purified libraries were measured with a Qubit 3.0 fluorometer, size-checked on a Bioanalyzer 2100, and measured again with the KAPA Library Quantification kit. Each immunoSEQ 96-well plate was sequenced on its own single-read 150-cycle Illumina NextSeq 550 flow cell. The source study handled its data this way. Because the immunoSEQ output included only junctional sequences and no quality scores, the filtering could not be the same as the filtering used for full-length reads. To assign V/J genes and CDR3, sequences were annotated against IMGT germline references using PyIR, a Python wrapper for IgBLAST v1.9. Reads with weak V/J assignments (E-value above 1e-6), missing CDR3, stop codons, out-of-frame junctions, or ambiguous translated residues were removed. V3J clonotypes were defined as sequences sharing the same inferred V gene, J gene, and CDR3 amino acid sequence. To compute the percentage overlap between repertoires, the number of shared unique clonotypes was divided by the size of the smaller repertoire. Repertoire richness was assessed with RTK rarefaction, the Chao1 estimator, and Recon v2.1 estimates of unobserved clonotypes. OLGA was used to compute generation probabilities for all TCRbeta clonotypes that the gDNA method yielded from a few donors. TCRdb carries this immuneACCESS record with in-frame sequences only. Its versions omit some clonotypes, under half of them owing to an unresolved V gene in the studies checked, with the rest unexplained. For V, J and clone size, that table is used; D and trimming come from the DNA. Present in this sample are roughly 1,600,000 clones, around 98.5% of which were seen just once. The top ten hold approximately 0.38% of the sample.

Healthy HIV-negative adults with no recently reported acute infections or vaccinations were included as donors. All donors were Caucasian adults living in Nashville, Tennessee, USA. CD4+ T cells were enriched through magnetic negative selection, after which naive cells were positively selected on CD45RA and the remaining negative fraction served as the memory subset. Blood was collected by leukapheresis, and PBMCs were isolated by Ficoll-Histopaque density gradient centrifugation and then cryopreserved in liquid nitrogen vapor phase. Purity and quantity of every magnetically sorted T cell population were checked by analytical flow cytometry. From each sorted fraction, genomic DNA was isolated and quantified by UV absorbance on a Nanodrop 2000c.

The TCR comes from a man aged 25 to 40 in good health. The sequence links TRBV7-6 to TRBJ2-2; TRBD1 lines up with 8 middle nucleotides. Sequences were obtained from naive CD4+ T cells sorted from blood. Sample cell subset or site, as interpreted from the label and publication: CD45RA+ positively selected. The DNA is as follows: TGTGCCAGCAGCTTAGCGGGCAGGGGGCGTTATCCCGGGGAGCTGTTTTTT. The translation is CASSLAGRGRYPGELFF. Full variable domain (CDR3 extended with the reference TRBV7-6 and TRBJ2-2 proteins): GAGVSQSPRYKVTKRGQDVALRCDPISGHVSLYWYRQALGQGPEFLTYFNYEAQQDKSGLPNDRFSAERPEGSISTLTIQRTEQRDSAMYRCASSLAGRGRYPGELFFGEGSRLTVL.